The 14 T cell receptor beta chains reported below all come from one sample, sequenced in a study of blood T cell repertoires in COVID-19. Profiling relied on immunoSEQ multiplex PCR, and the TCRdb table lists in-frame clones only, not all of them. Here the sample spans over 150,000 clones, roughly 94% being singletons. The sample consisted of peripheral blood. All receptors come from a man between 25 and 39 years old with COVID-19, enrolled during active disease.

The CDR3 region has the DNA TGTGCCAGCAGCTTGGACAGGGGGCTTCGCTACGAGCAGTACTTC. Translating it yields CASSLDRGLRYEQYF. The V call is TRBV5-5, the J call TRBJ2-7; TRBD1 agrees at 9 bases. Germline V gene data show CDR1 as SGHKS and CDR2 as YYEKEE (reference sequence). J was trimmed by 3 bases and V by 0 bases; bases with no gene match: 4. The CDR3 covers 15 residues.

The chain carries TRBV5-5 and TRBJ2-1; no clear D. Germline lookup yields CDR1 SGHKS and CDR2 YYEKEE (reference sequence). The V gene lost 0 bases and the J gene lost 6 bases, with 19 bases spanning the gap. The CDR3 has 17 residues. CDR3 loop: CASSLVAAAGPVNEQFF. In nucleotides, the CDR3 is TGTGCCAGCAGCTTGGTTGCCGCTGCAGGCCCGGTCAATGAGCAGTTCTTC.

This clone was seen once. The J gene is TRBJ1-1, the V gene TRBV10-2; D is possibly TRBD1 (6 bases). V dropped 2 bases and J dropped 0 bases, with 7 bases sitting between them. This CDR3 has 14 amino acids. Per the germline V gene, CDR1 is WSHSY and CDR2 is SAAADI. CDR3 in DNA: TGCGCCAGCAGTGAGAGGGGGATGAACACTGAAGCTTTCTTT. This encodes CASSERGMNTEAFF.

The CDR3 loop reads CASSAGTGSNQPQHF. DNA for the CDR3: TGTGCCAGCAGCGCCGGGACAGGGAGCAATCAGCCCCAGCATTTT. The chain has TRBV3-1 (or the pseudogene TRBV3-2) and TRBJ1-5, with 9 nucleotides matching TRBD1. The trim removed 5 bases at V and 1 base at J, leaving 3 bases unmatched. CDR3 length equals 15 residues. The germline V gene encodes CDR1 LGHDT and CDR2 YNNKEL (reference sequence).

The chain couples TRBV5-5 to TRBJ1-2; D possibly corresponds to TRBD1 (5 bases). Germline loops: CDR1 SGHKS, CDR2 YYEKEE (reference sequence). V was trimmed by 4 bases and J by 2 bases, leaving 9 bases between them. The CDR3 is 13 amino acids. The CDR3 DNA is TGTGCCAGCAGCACAGGACGGAACTATGGCTACACCTTC. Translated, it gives CASSTGRNYGYTF.

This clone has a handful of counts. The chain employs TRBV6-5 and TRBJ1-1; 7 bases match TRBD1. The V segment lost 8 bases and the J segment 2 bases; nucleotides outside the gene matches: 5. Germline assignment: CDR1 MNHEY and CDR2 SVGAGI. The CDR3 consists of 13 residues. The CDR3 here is CASVEGANTEAFF. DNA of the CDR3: TGTGCCAGCGTGGAGGGGGCTAACACTGAAGCTTTCTTT.

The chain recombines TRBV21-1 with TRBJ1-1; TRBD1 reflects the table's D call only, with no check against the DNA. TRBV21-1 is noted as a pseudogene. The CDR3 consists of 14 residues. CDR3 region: CASSSTGVNTEAFF. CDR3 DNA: TGTGCCAGCAGCTCCACAGGTGTGAACACTGAAGCTTTCTTT.

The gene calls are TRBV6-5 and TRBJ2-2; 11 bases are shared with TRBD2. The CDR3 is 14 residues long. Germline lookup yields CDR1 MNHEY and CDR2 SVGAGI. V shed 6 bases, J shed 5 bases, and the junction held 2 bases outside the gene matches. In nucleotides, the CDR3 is TGTGCCAGCAGACTAGCGGGGGCTACCGGGGAGCTGTTTTTT. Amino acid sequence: CASRLAGATGELFF.

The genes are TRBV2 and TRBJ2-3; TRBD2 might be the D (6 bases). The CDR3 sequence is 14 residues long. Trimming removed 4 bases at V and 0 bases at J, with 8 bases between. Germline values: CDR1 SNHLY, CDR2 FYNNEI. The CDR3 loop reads CASSGLVSTDTQYF. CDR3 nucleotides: TGTGCCAGCAGTGGACTAGTAAGCACAGATACGCAGTATTTT.

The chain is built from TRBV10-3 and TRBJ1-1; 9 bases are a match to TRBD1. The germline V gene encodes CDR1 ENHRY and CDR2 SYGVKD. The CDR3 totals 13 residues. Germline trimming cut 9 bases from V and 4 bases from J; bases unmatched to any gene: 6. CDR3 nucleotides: TGTGCCATAACAGGGGGCGAGGTCACTGAAGCTTTCTTT. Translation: CAITGGEVTEAFF.

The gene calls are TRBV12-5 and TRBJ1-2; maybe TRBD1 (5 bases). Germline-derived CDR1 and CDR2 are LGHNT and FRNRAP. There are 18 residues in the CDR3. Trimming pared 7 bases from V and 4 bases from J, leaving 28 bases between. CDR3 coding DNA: TGTGCTAGTGTCCAGGGCCCAGACCTAGAAACGTGGGGCTATGGCTACACCTTC. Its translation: CASVQGPDLETWGYGYTF.

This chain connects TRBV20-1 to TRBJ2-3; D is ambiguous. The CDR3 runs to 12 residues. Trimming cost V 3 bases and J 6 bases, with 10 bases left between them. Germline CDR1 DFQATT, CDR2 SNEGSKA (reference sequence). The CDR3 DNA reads TGCAGTGCTAGTGAACGTAGCGATACGCAGTATTTT. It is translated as CSASERSDTQYF.

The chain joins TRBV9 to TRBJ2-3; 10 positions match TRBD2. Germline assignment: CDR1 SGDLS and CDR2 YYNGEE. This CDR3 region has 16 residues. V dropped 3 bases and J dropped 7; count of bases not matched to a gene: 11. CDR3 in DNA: TGTGCCAGCAGCGGTCCAAGCGGGGGGGCCCAAAATACGCAGTATTTT. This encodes CASSGPSGGAQNTQYF.

The DNA of the CDR3 is TGTGCCAGCAGCCCAATACAGGGTGACTATGGCTACACCTTC. It encodes CASSPIQGDYGYTF. The chain couples TRBV5-5 to TRBJ1-2, with D perhaps TRBD1 (6 bases). Per germline, CDR1 SGHKS and CDR2 YYEKEE (reference sequence). This CDR3 has 14 residues. V was pared by 4 bases and J by 3 bases, with 13 bases between.